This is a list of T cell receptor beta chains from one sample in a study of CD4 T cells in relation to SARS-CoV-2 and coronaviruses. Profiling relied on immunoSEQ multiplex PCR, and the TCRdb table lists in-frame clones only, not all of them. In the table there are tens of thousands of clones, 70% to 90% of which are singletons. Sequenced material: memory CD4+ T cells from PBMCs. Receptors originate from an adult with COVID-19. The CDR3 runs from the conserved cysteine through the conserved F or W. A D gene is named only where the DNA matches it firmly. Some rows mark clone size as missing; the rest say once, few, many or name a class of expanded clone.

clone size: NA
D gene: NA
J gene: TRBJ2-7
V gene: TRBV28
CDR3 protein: CATTGAAGEQYF
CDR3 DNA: TGTGCCACCACGGGGGCCGCGGGCGAGCAGTACTTC

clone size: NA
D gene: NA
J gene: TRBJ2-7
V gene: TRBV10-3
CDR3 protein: CAISEDSYEQYF
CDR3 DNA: TGTGCCATCAGTGAGGACTCCTACGAGCAGTACTTC

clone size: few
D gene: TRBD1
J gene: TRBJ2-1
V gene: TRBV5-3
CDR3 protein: CARSLYQSVSAGGKDEQFF
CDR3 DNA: TGTGCCAGAAGCTTGTACCAAAGCGTTTCGGCAGGGGGTAAGGATGAGCAGTTCTTC

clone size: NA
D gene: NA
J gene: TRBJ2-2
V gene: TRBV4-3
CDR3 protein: CASSQLALVPGELFF
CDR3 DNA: TGCGCCAGCAGCCAACTAGCGTTAGTACCCGGGGAGCTGTTTTTT

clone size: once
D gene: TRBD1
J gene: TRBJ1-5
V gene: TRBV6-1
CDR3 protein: CASSEKGAGANQPQHF
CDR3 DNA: TGTGCCAGCAGTGAAAAGGGGGCGGGGGCCAATCAGCCCCAGCATTTT

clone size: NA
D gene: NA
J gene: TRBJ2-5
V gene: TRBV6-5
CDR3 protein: CASRLERAETQYF
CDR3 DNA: TGTGCCAGCAGGCTCGAGAGAGCCGAGACCCAGTACTTC

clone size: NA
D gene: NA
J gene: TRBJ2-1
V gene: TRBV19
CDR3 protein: CASSRYGSVSNEQFF
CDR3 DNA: TGTGCCAGTAGTAGATATGGATCAGTATCTAATGAGCAGTTCTTC

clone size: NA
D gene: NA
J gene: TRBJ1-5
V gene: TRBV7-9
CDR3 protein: CASSRDSNQPQHF
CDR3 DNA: TGTGCCAGCAGCCGGGACAGCAATCAGCCCCAGCATTTT

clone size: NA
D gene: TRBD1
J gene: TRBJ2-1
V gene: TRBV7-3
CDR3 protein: CASSPDRGQGEQFF
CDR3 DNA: TGTGCCAGCAGCCCTGACAGGGGGCAGGGTGAGCAGTTCTTC

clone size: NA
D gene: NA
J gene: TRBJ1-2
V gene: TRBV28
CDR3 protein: CASSQPGRAYGYTF
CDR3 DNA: TGTGCCAGCAGTCAACCGGGCAGGGCATATGGCTACACCTTC

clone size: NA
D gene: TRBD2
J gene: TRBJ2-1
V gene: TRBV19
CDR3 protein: CASSGGTSGPNEQFF
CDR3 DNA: TGTGCCAGTAGTGGTGGGACTAGCGGGCCCAATGAGCAGTTCTTC

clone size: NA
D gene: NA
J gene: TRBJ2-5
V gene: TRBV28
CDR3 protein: CASSQQVQETQYF
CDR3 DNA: TGTGCCAGCAGTCAACAAGTTCAAGAGACCCAGTACTTC

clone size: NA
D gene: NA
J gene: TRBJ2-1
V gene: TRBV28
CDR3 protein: CASFRPDYNEQFF
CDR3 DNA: TGTGCCAGTTTTAGGCCCGACTACAATGAGCAGTTCTTC

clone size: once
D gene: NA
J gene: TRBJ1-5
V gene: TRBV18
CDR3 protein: CASSPNREGGQPQHF
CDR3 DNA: TGTGCCAGCTCACCCAACAGGGAGGGCGGTCAGCCCCAGCATTTT

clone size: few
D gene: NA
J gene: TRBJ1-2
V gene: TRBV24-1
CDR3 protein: CATSDLGGAGYTF
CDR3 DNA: TGTGCCACCAGTGATTTAGGGGGGGCAGGCTACACCTTC

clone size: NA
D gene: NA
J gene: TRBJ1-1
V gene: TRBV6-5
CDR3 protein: CASSPGDMNTEAFF
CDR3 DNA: TGTGCCAGCAGCCCAGGTGATATGAACACTGAAGCTTTCTTT

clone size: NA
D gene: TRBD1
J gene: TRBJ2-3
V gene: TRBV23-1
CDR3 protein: CASSQSAGTGGVHTQYF
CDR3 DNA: TGCGCCAGCAGTCAATCGGCCGGGACAGGGGGCGTGCATACGCAGTATTTT

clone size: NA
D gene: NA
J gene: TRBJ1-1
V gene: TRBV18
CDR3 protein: CASSSRGLNTEAFF
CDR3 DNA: TGTGCCAGCTCATCCAGGGGACTGAACACTGAAGCTTTCTTT

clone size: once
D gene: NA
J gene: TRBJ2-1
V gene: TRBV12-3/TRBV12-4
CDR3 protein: CASSFAAGEQFF
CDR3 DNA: TGTGCCAGCAGCTTCGCCGCGGGTGAGCAGTTCTTC

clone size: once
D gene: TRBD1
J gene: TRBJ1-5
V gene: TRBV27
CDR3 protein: CASSPDRGGANQPQHF
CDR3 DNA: TGTGCCAGCAGTCCGGACAGGGGGGGGGCCAATCAGCCCCAGCATTTT

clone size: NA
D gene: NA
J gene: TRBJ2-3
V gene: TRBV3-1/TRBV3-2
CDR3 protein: CASSWAGQSTDTQYF
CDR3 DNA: TGTGCCAGCAGCTGGGCGGGACAGAGCACAGATACGCAGTATTTT

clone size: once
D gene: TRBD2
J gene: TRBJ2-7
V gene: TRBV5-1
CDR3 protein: CASSLSAGVGSYEQYF
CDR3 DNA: TGCGCCAGCAGCTTGTCGGCGGGAGTAGGATCCTACGAGCAGTACTTC

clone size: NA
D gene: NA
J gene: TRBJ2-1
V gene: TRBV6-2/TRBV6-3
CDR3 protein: CASSYSTTSGGRFF
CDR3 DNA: TGTGCCAGCAGTTACTCGACTACTTCCGGAGGGCGGTTCTTC

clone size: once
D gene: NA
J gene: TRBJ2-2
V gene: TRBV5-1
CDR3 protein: CASSRAPTAWGETGELFF
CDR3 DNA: TGCGCCAGCAGCCGCGCGCCCACAGCATGGGGGGAAACCGGGGAGCTGTTTTTT

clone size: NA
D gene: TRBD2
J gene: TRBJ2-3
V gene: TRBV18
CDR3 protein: CASSPGESRGTQYF
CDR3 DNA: TGTGCCAGCTCACCTGGAGAGTCGCGGGGGACGCAGTATTTT

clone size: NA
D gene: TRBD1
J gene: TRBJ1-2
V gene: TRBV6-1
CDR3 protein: CASSEDLDRGKGYTF
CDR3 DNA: TGTGCCAGCAGTGAAGACTTGGACAGGGGGAAGGGCTACACCTTC

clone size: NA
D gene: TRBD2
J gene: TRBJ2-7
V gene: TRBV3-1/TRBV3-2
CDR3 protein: CASSFHRTGEGEQYF
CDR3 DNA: TGTGCCAGCAGCTTCCACCGGACTGGGGAGGGCGAGCAGTACTTC

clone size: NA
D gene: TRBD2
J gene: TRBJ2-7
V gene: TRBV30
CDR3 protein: CAWSFGTITYEQYF
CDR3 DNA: TGTGCCTGGAGTTTCGGGACTATCACTTACGAGCAGTACTTC

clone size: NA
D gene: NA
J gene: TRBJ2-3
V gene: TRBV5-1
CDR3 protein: CASSLASRARTDTQYF
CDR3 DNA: TGCGCCAGCAGCTTGGCTAGCAGGGCGCGTACAGATACGCAGTATTTT

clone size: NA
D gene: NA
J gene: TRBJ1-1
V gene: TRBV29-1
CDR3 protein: CSVEEDTGVKAFF
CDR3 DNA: TGCAGCGTTGAAGAGGATACAGGCGTAAAAGCTTTCTTT

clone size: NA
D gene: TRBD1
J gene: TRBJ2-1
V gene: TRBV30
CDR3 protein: CAWSVAGGAGNEQFF
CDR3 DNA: TGTGCCTGGAGTGTAGCAGGGGGCGCCGGGAATGAGCAGTTCTTC

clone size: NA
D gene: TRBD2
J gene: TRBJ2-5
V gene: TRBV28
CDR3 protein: CASSSRSGGGETQYF
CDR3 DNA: TGTGCCAGCAGTTCACGGTCGGGAGGGGGAGAGACCCAGTACTTC

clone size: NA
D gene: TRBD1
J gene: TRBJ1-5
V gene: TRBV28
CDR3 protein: CASSFRDRKNQPQHF
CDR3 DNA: TGTGCCAGCAGTTTCCGGGACAGGAAAAATCAGCCCCAGCATTTT

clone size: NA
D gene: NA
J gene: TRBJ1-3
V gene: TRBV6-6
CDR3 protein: CASSGWRSGNTIYF
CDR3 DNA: TGTGCCAGCAGCGGGTGGCGCTCTGGAAACACCATATATTTT

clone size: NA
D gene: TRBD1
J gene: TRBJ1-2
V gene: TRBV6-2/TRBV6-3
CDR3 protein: CASSYLGDRGRNYGYTF
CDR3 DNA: TGTGCCAGCAGTTACTTGGGGGACAGGGGGCGGAACTATGGCTACACCTTC

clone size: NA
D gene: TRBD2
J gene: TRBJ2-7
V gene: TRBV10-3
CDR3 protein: CAIRERERETYEQYF
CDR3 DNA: TGTGCCATCAGGGAGCGGGAACGTGAAACCTACGAGCAGTACTTC

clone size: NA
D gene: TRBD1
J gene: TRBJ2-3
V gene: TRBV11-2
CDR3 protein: CASSLVGGRTDTQYF
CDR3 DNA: TGTGCCAGCAGCTTAGTAGGGGGCCGCACAGATACGCAGTATTTT

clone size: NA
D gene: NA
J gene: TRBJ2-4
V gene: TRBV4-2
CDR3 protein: CASSPQGKGAAKNIQYF
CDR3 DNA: TGTGCCAGCAGCCCACAAGGAAAAGGGGCAGCCAAAAACATTCAGTACTTC

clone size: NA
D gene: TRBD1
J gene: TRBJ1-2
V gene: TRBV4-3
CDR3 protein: CASSRNTGGDGYTF
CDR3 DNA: TGCGCCAGCAGCCGGAATACAGGGGGCGATGGCTACACCTTC

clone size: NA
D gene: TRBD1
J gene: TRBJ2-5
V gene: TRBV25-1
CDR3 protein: CASSDPGQGKTQYF
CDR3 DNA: TGTGCCAGCAGTGATCCCGGACAGGGAAAGACCCAGTACTTC

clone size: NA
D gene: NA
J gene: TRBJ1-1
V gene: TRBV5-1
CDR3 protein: CASSLMLKDTEAFF
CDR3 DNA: TGCGCCAGCAGCTTGATGCTCAAAGATACTGAAGCTTTCTTT

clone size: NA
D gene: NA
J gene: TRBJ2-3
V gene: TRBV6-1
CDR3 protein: CASSEGVSHPITDTQYF
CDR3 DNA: TGTGCCAGCAGTGAAGGGGTCAGCCACCCTATCACAGATACGCAGTATTTT

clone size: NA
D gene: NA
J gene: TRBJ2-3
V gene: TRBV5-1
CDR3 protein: CASSFNGQSTDTQYF
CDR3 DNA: TGCGCCAGCAGCTTTAACGGACAGAGCACAGATACGCAGTATTTT

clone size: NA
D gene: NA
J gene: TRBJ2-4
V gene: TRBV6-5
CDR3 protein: CASRDRRLAKNIQYF
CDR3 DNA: TGTGCCAGCAGAGACAGGAGATTAGCCAAAAACATTCAGTACTTC

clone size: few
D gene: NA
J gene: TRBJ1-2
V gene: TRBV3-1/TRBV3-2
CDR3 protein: CASSQDSHSYGYTF
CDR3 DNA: TGTGCCAGCAGCCAAGATAGTCATTCCTATGGCTACACCTTC

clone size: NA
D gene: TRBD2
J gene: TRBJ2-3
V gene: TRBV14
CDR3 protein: CASSQTSAYSGRARDTQYF
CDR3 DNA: TGTGCCAGCAGCCAGACCTCAGCTTATAGCGGGAGGGCCAGAGATACGCAGTATTTT

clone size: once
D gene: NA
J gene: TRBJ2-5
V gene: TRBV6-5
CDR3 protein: CASSTLGRMKETQYF
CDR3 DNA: TGTGCCAGCAGTACTTTAGGTCGGATGAAAGAGACCCAGTACTTC

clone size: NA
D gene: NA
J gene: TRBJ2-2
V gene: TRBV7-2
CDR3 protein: CASSARGSNTGELFF
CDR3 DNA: TGTGCCAGCAGCGCTCGGGGCTCGAACACCGGGGAGCTGTTTTTT

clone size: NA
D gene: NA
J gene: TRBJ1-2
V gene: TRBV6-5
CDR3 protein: CASRNRQDYGYTF
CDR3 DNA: TGTGCCAGCAGAAACAGGCAGGACTATGGCTACACCTTC

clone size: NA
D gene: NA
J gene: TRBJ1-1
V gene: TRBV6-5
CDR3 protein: CASISNTEAFF
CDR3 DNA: TGTGCCAGCATTTCGAACACTGAAGCTTTCTTT